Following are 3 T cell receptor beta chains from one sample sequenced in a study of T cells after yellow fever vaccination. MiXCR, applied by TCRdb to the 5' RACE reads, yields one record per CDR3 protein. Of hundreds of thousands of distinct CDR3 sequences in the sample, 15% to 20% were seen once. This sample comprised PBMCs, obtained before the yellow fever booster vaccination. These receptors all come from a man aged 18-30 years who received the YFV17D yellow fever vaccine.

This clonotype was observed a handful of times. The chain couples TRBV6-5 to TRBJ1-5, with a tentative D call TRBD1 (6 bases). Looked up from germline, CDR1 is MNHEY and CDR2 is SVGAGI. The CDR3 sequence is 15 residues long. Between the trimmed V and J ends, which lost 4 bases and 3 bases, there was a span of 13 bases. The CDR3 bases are TGTGCCAGCAGTTTCTCGACAGGCCTCAATCAGCCCCAGCATTTT. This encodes CASSFSTGLNQPQHF.

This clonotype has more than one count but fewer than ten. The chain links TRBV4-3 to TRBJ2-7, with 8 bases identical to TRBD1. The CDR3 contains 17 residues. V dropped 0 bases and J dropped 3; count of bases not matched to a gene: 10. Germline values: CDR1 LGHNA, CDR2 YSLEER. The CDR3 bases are TGCGCCAGCAGCCAAGATAGGGAGACAGGGGTCGACTACGAGCAGTACTTC. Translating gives CASSQDRETGVDYEQYF.

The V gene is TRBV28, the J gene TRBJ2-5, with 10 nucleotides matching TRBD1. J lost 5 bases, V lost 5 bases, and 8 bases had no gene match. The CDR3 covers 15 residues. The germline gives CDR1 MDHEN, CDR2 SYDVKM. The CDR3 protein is CASSGPGTGDETQYF. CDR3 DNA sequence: TGTGCCAGCAGTGGCCCCGGGACAGGGGACGAGACCCAGTACTTC.